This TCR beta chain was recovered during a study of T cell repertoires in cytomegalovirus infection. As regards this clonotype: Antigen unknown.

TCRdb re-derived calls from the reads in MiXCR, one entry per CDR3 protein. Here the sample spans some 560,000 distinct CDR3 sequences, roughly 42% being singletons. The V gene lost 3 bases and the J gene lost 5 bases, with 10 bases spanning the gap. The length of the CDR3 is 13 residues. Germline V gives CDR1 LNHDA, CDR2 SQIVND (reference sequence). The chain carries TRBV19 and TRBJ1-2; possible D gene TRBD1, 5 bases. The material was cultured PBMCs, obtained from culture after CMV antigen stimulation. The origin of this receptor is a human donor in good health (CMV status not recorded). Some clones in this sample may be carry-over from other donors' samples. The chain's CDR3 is CASSIGTIYGYTF. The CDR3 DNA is TGTGCCAGTAGTATCGGGACGATTTATGGCTACACCTTC.